These T cell receptor beta chains were read from a single sample in a study of cytomegalovirus exposure and HLA in healthy donors. The method was immunoSEQ multiplex PCR; TCRdb's version includes in-frame clones alone and lacks a portion of them. The sample consists of some 100,000 clones, 79% of them appearing once. The sequencing sample was made of PBMCs. Source of these receptors: a female donor in good health and CMV-seropositive. Both conserved end residues are part of each CDR3. Each record gives: clone size, V gene, CDR3 length, D gene, J gene, CDR3 protein, CDR3 DNA. A D gene is named only where the DNA matches it firmly. Size tells how often a clone was seen (once, few, many) or the class of an expanded clone, and some rows leave it out.

>once|TRBV28|16|TRBD1|TRBJ1-2
CASSFWDSTANYGYTF
TGTGCCAGCAGTTTCTGGGACAGCACCGCGAACTATGGCTACACCTTC
>NA|TRBV4-3|15|TRBD1|TRBJ1-4
CASSRTTGVGEKLFF
TGCGCCAGCAGCCGAACGACAGGGGTGGGAGAAAAACTGTTTTTT
>NA|TRBV20-1|10|NA|TRBJ1-2
CSATTLGYTF
TGCAGTGCTACAACTCTTGGCTACACCTTC
>NA|TRBV30|14|TRBD2|TRBJ2-1
CAWIVAGAYNEQFF
TGTGCCTGGATAGTAGCGGGGGCCTACAATGAGCAGTTCTTC
>NA|TRBV19|16|NA|TRBJ2-2
CASSMRNRVPTGELFF
TGTGCCAGTAGTATGCGGAACAGGGTTCCCACCGGGGAGCTGTTTTTT
>NA|TRBV11-2|15|TRBD2|TRBJ2-7
CASSRSGGAFLEQYF
TGTGCCAGCAGCAGAAGCGGGGGGGCTTTCCTCGAGCAGTACTTC
>NA|TRBV10-3|16|NA|TRBJ2-4
CAISESPQVGKNIQYF
TGTGCCATCAGTGAGTCTCCGCAGGTGGGCAAAAACATTCAGTACTTC
>few|TRBV7-2|17|TRBD1|TRBJ1-4
CASSFLPGGNGNEKLFF
TGTGCCAGCAGCTTCCTACCAGGGGGTAATGGTAATGAAAAACTGTTTTTT
>NA|TRBV7-9|13|NA|TRBJ2-7
CSSSWRDSYEQYF
TGTTCCAGCAGCTGGAGGGACTCCTACGAGCAGTACTTC
>NA|TRBV5-4|11|TRBD1|TRBJ2-1
CASSFGDRLFF
TGTGCCAGCAGCTTTGGGGACAGATTGTTCTTC
>NA|TRBV6-5|14|TRBD1|TRBJ1-1
CASSSRQGLTEAFF
TGTGCCAGCAGTTCTCGACAGGGTTTGACTGAAGCTTTCTTT
>NA|TRBV7-2|13|NA|TRBJ1-2
CASSPAVVSGYTF
TGTGCCAGCAGCCCAGCGGTGGTGAGTGGCTACACCTTC
>NA|TRBV6-6|15|TRBD1|TRBJ2-1
CASSSVGTANNEQFF
TGTGCCAGCAGTTCAGTAGGGACAGCAAACAATGAGCAGTTCTTC
>NA|TRBV6-1|16|TRBD1|TRBJ2-5
CASSDAWGTGEETQYF
TGTGCCAGCAGTGACGCTTGGGGGACAGGGGAGGAGACCCAGTACTTC
>NA|TRBV2|14|TRBD2|TRBJ2-5
CASSELASGETQYF
TGTGCCAGCAGTGAACTCGCTAGCGGGGAGACCCAGTACTTC
>few|TRBV13|14|NA|TRBJ2-7
CASSLQGTSYEQYF
TGTGCCAGCAGCTTACAGGGTACCTCCTACGAGCAGTACTTC
>NA|TRBV4-2|15|TRBD1|TRBJ2-3
CASSQARTGGDTQYF
TGTGCCAGCAGCCAGGCTAGGACAGGGGGGGATACGCAGTATTTT
>NA|TRBV6-1|16|TRBD2|TRBJ2-7
CASSEPLRTSGSRRWF
TGTGCCAGCAGTGAACCTCTCAGGACTAGCGGGAGTCGTAGGTGGTTC
>NA|TRBV10-3|17|TRBD1|TRBJ2-2
CAISESMGQAATGELFF
TGTGCCATCAGTGAGTCGATGGGACAGGCGGCCACCGGGGAGCTGTTTTTT
>NA|TRBV5-4|17|NA|TRBJ2-2
CASSTGNRVGPTGELFF
TGTGCCAGCAGCACTGGGAACAGGGTAGGCCCCACCGGGGAGCTGTTTTTT
>NA|TRBV10-3|12|NA|TRBJ1-5
CAISDPNQPQHF
TGTGCCATCAGTGATCCGAATCAGCCCCAGCATTTT
>NA|TRBV7-2|14|TRBD2|TRBJ2-7
CASSLGLAGAEQYF
TGTGCCAGCAGCTTAGGTCTAGCGGGAGCCGAGCAGTACTTC
>once|TRBV18|15|NA|TRBJ2-3
CASSPEAVSTDTQYF
TGTGCCAGCTCACCTGAGGCCGTTAGCACAGATACGCAGTATTTT
>NA|TRBV5-5|15|TRBD2|TRBJ2-7
CASSLGTSGSYEQYF
TGTGCCAGCAGCTTGGGCACTAGCGGCTCCTACGAGCAGTACTTC
>NA|TRBV5-6|13|NA|TRBJ1-5
CASSLGMTGPQHF
TGTGCCAGCAGCTTGGGAATGACAGGCCCCCAGCATTTT
>NA|TRBV4-1|16|NA|TRBJ2-1
CASSQVGAEKYNEQFF
TGCGCCAGCAGCCAAGTTGGGGCCGAGAAATACAATGAGCAGTTCTTC
>NA|TRBV19|15|TRBD1|TRBJ1-1
CASRRTGGEGTEAFF
TGTGCCAGTAGACGGACAGGGGGCGAAGGTACTGAAGCTTTCTTT
>NA|TRBV6-1|17|TRBD2|TRBJ2-3
CASSGGLAGIVTDTQYF
TGTGCCAGCAGTGGGGGACTAGCGGGAATTGTCACAGATACGCAGTATTTT